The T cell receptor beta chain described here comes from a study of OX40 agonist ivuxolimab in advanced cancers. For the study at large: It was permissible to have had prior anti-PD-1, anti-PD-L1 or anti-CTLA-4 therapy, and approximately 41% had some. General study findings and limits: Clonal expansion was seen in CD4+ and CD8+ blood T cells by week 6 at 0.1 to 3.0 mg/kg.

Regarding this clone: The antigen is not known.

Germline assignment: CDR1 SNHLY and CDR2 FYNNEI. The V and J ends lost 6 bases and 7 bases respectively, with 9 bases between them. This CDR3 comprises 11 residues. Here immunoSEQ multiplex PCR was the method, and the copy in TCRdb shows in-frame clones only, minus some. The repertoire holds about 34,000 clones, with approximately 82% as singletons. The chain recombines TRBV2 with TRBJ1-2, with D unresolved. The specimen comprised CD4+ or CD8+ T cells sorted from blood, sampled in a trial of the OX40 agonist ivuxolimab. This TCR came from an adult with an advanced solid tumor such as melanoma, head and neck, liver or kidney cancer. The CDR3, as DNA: TGTGCCAGCAGATATACGGGTGGCTACACCTTC. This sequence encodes CASRYTGGYTF.